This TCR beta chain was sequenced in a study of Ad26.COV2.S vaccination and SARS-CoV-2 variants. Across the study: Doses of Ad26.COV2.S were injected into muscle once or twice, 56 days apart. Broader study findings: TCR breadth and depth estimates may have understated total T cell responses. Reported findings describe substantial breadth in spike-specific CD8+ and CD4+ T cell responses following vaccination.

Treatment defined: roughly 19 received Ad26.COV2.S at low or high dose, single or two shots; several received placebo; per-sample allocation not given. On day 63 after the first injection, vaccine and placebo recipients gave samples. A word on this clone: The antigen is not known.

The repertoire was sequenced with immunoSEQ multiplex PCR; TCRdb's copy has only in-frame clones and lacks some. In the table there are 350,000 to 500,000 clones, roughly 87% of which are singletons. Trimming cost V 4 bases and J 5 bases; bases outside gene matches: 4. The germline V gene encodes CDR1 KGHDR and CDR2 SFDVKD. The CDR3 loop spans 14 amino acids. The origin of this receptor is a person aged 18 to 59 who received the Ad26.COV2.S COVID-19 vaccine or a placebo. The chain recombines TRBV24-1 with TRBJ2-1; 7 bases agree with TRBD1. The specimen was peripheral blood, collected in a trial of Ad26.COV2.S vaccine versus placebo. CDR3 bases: TGTGCCACCAGTGAGCACACAGGGGACAATGAGCAGTTCTTC. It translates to CATSEHTGDNEQFF.